The next 3 T cell receptor beta chains were all read from a single sample in a study of lymphopenia after photon versus proton radiotherapy. Assay: immunoSEQ multiplex PCR; the TCRdb copy retains only in-frame clones and omits some. This table holds about 160,000 clones, about nine tenths found once. Here the sequenced sample was peripheral blood, taken from a patient treated with photon-based radiotherapy. These receptors all come from a man aged 45-60 years with gastric cancer.

The chain combines TRBV6-5 with TRBJ2-7; perhaps D is TRBD1 or TRBD2 (6 bases each). Per the germline V gene, CDR1 is MNHEY and CDR2 is SVGAGI. CDR3 length: 16 residues. V lost 0 bases to trimming and J lost 7 bases, with 19 bases between them. CDR3 bases: TGTGCCAGCAGTTACTCGAGGAGGGGGTTAAGTGGGGAGCAGTACTTC. Amino acid sequence: CASSYSRRGLSGEQYF.

The gene calls are TRBV18 and TRBJ2-3; no reliable D call. Trimming took off 2 bases at V and 0 bases at J, with 6 bases between the two ends. Looked up from germline, CDR1 is KGHSH and CDR2 is LQKENI. The CDR3 runs 14 residues. CDR3: CASSPTASTDTQYF. Here the CDR3 DNA reads TGTGCCAGCTCACCAACAGCTAGCACAGATACGCAGTATTTT. Full variable domain (rest looked up from reference TRBV18 and TRBJ2-3): NAGVMQNPRHLVRRRGQEARLRCSPMKGHSHVYWYRQLPEEGLKFMVYLQKENIIDESGMPKERFSAEFPKEGPSILRIQQVVRGDSAAYFCASSPTASTDTQYFGPGTRLTVL.

The CDR3 region has the DNA TGTGCCAGCAGTTACTCGGGACTAGCGGGAAGTGAGACCCAGTACTTC. It is translated as CASSYSGLAGSETQYF. The rearrangement links TRBV6-5 to TRBJ2-5, with 13 nucleotides matching TRBD2. Germline trimming cut 0 bases from V and 5 bases from J; bases unmatched to any gene: 3. The CDR3 has 16 amino acids. The V gene's germline CDR1 is MNHEY and CDR2 SVGAGI.